These 2 T cell receptor beta chains were all obtained from the same sample, sequenced in a study of T cell repertoires in cytomegalovirus infection. TCRdb called the reads again in MiXCR, with one record for every CDR3 protein. The sample lists around 440,000 distinct CDR3 sequences, 10% to 12% seen once, with roughly 10% in the top ten. Sample: PBMCs. These receptors originate from a human donor in good health (CMV status not recorded). Some clones in this sample may be carry-over from other donors' samples.

This clonotype was seen ten or more times. V gene TRBV12-3 or TRBV12-4 combines with J gene TRBJ1-1, with 11 bases lining up with TRBD1. V trimming: 6 bases; J trimming: 5 bases; junction bases outside the gene matches: 5. This CDR3 has 14 amino acids. CDR3 in DNA: TGTGCCAGCAGGGGGACAGGGGGTACTACTGAAGCTTTCTTT. Translated: CASRGTGGTTEAFF.

This clonotype was counted at least ten times. The J gene is TRBJ2-5, the V gene TRBV7-2, with TRBD2 matching over 7 bases. The trim removed 0 bases at V and 7 bases at J, leaving 8 bases unmatched. Germline-derived CDR1 and CDR2 are SGHTA and FQGNSA. The CDR3 has 15 residues. The DNA of the CDR3 is TGTGCCAGCAGCTTAGCGGAAGGGACTACCTCGACCCAGTACTTC. Its translation: CASSLAEGTTSTQYF.